This T cell receptor beta chain was found in a study of T cell responses to AZD1222 COVID-19 vaccine. Second-dose recipients at about 4 or about 12 weeks were treated as one pooled group. Data came from immunoSEQ multiplex PCR; TCRdb stores just in-frame clones and leaves some out. The data contain roughly 100,000 clones, more than 75% of them seen just once; the ten biggest clones take up more than 8.5%. The CDR3 has 15 residues. Germline V gene lookup returns CDR1 SGDLS and CDR2 YYNGEE. V dropped 1 base and J dropped 5; count of bases not matched to a gene: 6. Notes on this clone: The antigen remains unidentified.

Findings of the study overall: Clonal diversity was possibly underestimated; the donors were predominantly white British and more often female.

Sequencing was performed on peripheral blood, taken 28 days after the second AZD1222 dose. This chain connects TRBV9 to TRBJ2-7, with 10 bases identical to TRBD2. The sequence derives from an adult who received the AZD1222 COVID-19 vaccine. The chain's CDR3 is CASSVSPSGSDEQYF. CDR3 DNA sequence: TGTGCCAGCAGCGTATCGCCTAGCGGGAGCGACGAGCAGTACTTC.